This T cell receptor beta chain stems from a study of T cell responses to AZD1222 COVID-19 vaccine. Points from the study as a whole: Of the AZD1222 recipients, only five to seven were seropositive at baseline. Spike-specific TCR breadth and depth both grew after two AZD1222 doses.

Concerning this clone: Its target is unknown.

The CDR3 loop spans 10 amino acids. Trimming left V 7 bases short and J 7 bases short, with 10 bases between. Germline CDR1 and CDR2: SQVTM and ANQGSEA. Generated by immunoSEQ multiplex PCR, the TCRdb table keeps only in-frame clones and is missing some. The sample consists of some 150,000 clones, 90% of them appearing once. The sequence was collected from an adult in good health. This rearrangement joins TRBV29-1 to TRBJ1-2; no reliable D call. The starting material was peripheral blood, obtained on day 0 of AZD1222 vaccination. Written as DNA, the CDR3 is TGCAGCGCTGAGGAGGGTGGCTACACCTTC. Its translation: CSAEEGGYTF.